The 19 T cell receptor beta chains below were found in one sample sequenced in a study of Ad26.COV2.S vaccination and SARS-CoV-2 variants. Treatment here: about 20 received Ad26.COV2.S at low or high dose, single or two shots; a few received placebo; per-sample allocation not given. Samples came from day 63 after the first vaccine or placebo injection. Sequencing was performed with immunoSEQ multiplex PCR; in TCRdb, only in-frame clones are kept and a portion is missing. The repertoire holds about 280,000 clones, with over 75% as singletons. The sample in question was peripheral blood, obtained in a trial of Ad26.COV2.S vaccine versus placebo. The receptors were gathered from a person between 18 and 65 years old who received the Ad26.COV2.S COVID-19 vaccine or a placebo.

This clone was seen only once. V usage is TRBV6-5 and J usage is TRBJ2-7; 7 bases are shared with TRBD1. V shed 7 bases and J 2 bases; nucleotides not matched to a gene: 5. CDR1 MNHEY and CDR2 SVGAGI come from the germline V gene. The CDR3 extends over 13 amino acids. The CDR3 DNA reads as TGTGCCAGCAAGAAGACAGGGCCCTACGAGCAGTACTTC. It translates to CASKKTGPYEQYF.

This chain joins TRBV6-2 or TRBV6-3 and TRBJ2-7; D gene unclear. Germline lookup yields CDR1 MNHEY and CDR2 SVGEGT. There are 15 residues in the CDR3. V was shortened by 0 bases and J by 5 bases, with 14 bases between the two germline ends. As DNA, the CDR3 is TGTGCCAGCAGTTACTCGAGAATAGTTCCCAACGAGCAGTACTTC. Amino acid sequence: CASSYSRIVPNEQYF.

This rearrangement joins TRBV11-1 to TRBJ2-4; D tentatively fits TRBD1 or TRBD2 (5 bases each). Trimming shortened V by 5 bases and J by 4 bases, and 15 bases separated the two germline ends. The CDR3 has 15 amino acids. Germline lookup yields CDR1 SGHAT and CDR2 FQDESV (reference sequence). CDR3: CASSPSGTPKNIQYF. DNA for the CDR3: TGTGCCAGCAGCCCCTCCGGGACCCCGAAAAACATTCAGTACTTC.

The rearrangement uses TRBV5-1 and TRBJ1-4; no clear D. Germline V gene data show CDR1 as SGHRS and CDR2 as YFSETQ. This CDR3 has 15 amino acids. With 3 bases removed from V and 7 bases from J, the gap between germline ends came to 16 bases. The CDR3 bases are TGCGCCAGCAGCTCCTACAACGATCGGGGTGAAAAACTGTTTTTT. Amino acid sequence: CASSSYNDRGEKLFF.

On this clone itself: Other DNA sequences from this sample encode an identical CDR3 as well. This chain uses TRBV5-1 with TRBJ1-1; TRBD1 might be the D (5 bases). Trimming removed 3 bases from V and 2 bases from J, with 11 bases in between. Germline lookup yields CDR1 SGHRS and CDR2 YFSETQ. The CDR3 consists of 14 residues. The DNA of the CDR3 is TGCGCCAGCAGCTCCCAGGGTGGAAACACTGAAGCTTTCTTT. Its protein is CASSSQGGNTEAFF.

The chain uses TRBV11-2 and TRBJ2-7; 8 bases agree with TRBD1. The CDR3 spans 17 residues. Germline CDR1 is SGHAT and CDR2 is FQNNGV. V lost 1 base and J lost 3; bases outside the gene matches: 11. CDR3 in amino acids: CASSLGGGTGFFYEQYF. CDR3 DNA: TGTGCCAGCAGCTTAGGGGGTGGGACAGGTTTTTTCTACGAGCAGTACTTC.

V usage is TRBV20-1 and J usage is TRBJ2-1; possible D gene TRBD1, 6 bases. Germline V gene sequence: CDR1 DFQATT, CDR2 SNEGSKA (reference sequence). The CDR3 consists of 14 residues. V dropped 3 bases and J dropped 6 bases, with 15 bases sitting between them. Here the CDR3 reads CSASWQGQGNEQFF. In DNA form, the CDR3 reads TGCAGTGCTAGTTGGCAGGGGCAGGGCAATGAGCAGTTCTTC.

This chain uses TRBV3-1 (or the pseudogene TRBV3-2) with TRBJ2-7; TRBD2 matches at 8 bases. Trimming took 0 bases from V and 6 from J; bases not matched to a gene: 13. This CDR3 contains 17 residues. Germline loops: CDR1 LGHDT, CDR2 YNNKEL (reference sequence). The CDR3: CASSQDGLSGTRLEQYF. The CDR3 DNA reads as TGTGCCAGCAGCCAAGATGGCTTGAGTGGGACTAGACTCGAGCAGTACTTC.

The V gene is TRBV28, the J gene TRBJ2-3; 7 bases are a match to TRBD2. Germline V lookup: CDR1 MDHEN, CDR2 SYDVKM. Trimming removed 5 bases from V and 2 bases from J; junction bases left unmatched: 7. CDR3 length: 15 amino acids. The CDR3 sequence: CASSREREYTDTQYF. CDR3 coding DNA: TGTGCCAGCAGTCGCGAGCGGGAATACACAGATACGCAGTATTTT.

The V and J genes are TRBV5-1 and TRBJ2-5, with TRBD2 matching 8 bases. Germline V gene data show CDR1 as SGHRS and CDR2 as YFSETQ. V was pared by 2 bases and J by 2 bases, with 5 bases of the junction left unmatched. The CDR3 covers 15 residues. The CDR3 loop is CASSFLGLAQETQYF. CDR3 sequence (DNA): TGCGCCAGCAGCTTCCTCGGACTAGCACAAGAGACCCAGTACTTC.

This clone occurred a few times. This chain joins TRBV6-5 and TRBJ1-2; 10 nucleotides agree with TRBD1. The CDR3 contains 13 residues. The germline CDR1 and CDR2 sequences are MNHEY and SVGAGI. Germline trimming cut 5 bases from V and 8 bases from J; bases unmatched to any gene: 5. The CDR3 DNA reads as TGTGCCAGCAGTCAGCAGGGACAGGGGGGCTACACCTTC. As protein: CASSQQGQGGYTF.

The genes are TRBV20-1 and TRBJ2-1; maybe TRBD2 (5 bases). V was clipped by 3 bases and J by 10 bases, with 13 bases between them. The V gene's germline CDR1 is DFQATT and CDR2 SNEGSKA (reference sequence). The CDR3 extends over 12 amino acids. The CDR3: CSASPSRREQFF. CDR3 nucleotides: TGCAGTGCTAGTCCGTCCCGGAGGGAGCAGTTCTTC.

In DNA form, the CDR3 reads TGTGCCAGCAGTATACACCAGGGCACTGAAGCTTTCTTT. Encoded protein: CASSIHQGTEAFF. The V call is TRBV25-1, the J call TRBJ1-1; D perhaps matches TRBD1 (5 bases). V was cut by 5 bases and J by 4 bases, with 11 bases left in between. Looked up from germline, CDR1 is MGHDK and CDR2 is SYGVNS. The CDR3 contains 13 residues.

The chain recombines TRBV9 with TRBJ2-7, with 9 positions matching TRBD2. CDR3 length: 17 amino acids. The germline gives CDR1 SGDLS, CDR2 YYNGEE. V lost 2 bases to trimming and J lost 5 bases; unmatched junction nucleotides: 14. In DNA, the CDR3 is TGTGCCAGCAGCGTTACGGACCAAAGCGGGGGGTTACACGAGCAGTACTTC. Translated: CASSVTDQSGGLHEQYF.

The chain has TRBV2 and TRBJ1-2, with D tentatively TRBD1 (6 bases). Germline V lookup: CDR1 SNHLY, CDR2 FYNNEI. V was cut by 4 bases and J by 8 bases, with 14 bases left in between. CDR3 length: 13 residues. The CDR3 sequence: CASSAGGPGGYTF. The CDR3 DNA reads TGTGCCAGCAGTGCCGGGGGGCCGGGGGGCTACACCTTC.

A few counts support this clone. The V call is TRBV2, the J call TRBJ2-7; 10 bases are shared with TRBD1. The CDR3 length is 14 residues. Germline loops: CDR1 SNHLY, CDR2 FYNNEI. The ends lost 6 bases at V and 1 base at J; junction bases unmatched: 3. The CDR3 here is CASRPGQGSYEQYF. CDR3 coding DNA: TGTGCCAGCAGGCCGGGACAGGGGTCCTACGAGCAGTACTTC.

Here the CDR3 reads CASSPGTSTDTQYF. The CDR3 DNA sequence: TGTGCCAGCTCACCCGGGACTAGCACAGATACGCAGTATTTT. The gene calls are TRBV18 and TRBJ2-3, with D possibly being TRBD2 (6 bases). This CDR3 region has 14 residues. The germline V gene has CDR1 KGHSH and CDR2 LQKENI. V gave up 3 bases and J gave up 0 bases, with 7 bases separating them.

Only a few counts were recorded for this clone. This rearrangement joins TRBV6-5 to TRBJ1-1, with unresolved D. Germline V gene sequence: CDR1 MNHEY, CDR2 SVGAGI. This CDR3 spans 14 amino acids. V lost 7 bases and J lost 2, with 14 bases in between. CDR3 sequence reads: CASTNRPGNTEAFF. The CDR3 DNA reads TGTGCCAGCACCAACCGTCCGGGTAACACTGAAGCTTTCTTT.

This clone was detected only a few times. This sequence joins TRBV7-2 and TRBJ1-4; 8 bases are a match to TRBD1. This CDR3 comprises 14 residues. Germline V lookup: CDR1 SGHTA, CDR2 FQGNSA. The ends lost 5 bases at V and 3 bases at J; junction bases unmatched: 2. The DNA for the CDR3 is TGTGCCAGCAGCCCGGGACAGGCTAATGAAAAACTGTTTTTT. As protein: CASSPGQANEKLFF.